These 15 T cell receptor beta chains were sequenced from one sample in a study of T cells after yellow fever vaccination. Each CDR3 protein gets one entry after TCRdb re-called the 5' RACE reads with MiXCR. The sample records around 610,000 distinct CDR3 sequences, about 13% being singletons. The source was PBMCs, collected on the day of the yellow fever booster vaccination. The receptors come from a man aged 30 to 39 who received the YFV17D yellow fever vaccine.

There are a few counts of this clonotype. The rearrangement joins TRBV20-1 to TRBJ2-5, with a possible D match to TRBD1 (5 bases). Germline CDR1 is DFQATT and CDR2 is SNEGSKA (reference sequence). The CDR3 consists of 13 residues. The ends were cut back, 3 bases at V and 4 bases at J, with 12 bases in the middle. The CDR3 reads CSARWQGRETQYF. As DNA, the CDR3 is TGCAGTGCTAGGTGGCAGGGCCGAGAGACCCAGTACTTC.

This clonotype was seen only a few times. This chain joins TRBV27 and TRBJ1-1, with 8 bases identical to TRBD1. Per germline, CDR1 MNHEY and CDR2 SMNVEV (reference sequence). V shed 3 bases and J 4 bases; nucleotides not matched to a gene: 4. CDR3 length: 14 residues. The CDR3 spells CASSFTGGSTEAFF. In DNA form, the CDR3 reads TGTGCCAGCAGTTTTACAGGGGGGAGCACTGAAGCTTTCTTT.

V usage is TRBV6-4 and J usage is TRBJ2-2; D call uncertain. CDR3 length: 13 amino acids. Germline V gene lookup returns CDR1 MRHNA and CDR2 SNTAGT. The germline V and J ends were trimmed by 2 bases and 9 bases, with 10 bases remaining between them. As DNA, the CDR3 is TGTGCCAGCAGTGACAGATTTTTGTGGGAGCTGTTTTTT. Its translation is CASSDRFLWELFF.

This clonotype came up many times. The chain uses TRBV12-3 or TRBV12-4 and TRBJ2-1, with 7 nucleotides matching TRBD2. Trimming at V came to 0 bases and at J to 8 bases, leaving 7 bases not matched to a gene. This CDR3 comprises 15 residues. The CDR3 sequence: CASSLAAGRSDEQFF. CDR3 nucleotide sequence: TGTGCCAGCAGTTTAGCAGCGGGGAGAAGTGATGAGCAGTTCTTC.

This clonotype was seen a handful of times. J is TRBJ2-4 and V is TRBV4-3; 9 nucleotides line up with TRBD2. Germline V gene data show CDR1 as LGHNA and CDR2 as YSLEER. The CDR3 has 17 amino acids. The trim removed 0 bases at V and 8 bases at J, leaving 11 bases unmatched. CDR3 sequence (DNA): TGCGCCAGCAGCCAAGAGCCAGCGGGAGGCCCGCGGGACATTCAGTACTTC. It specifies CASSQEPAGGPRDIQYF.

V is TRBV20-1 and J is TRBJ2-1; 9 nucleotides match TRBD2. Germline CDR1 and CDR2: DFQATT and SNEGSKA (reference sequence). This CDR3 contains 15 residues. V trimming: 2 bases; J trimming: 7 bases; junction bases outside the gene matches: 9. The CDR3 region is CSARRAGGSGNEQFF. The CDR3 coding sequence is TGCAGTGCTAGAAGGGCGGGAGGGTCAGGAAATGAGCAGTTCTTC.

The chain recombines TRBV12-3 or TRBV12-4 with TRBJ2-7; 7 nucleotides line up with TRBD2. The CDR3 has 14 residues. J lost 2 bases, V lost 2 bases, and 3 bases had no gene match. DNA of the CDR3: TGTGCCAGCAGTTTAAATAGCGGGCCCTACGAGCAGTACTTC. Its protein product is CASSLNSGPYEQYF.

V gene TRBV20-1 combines with J gene TRBJ2-5; 11 nucleotides match TRBD2. The length of the CDR3 is 14 residues. Germline V gene lookup returns CDR1 DFQATT and CDR2 SNEGSKA (reference sequence). Trimming at V came to 5 bases and at J to 4 bases, leaving 6 bases not matched to a gene. The CDR3 DNA reads TGCAGTGCTTTAGCGGGAGGGCCGAGAGAGACCCAGTACTTC. Its protein is CSALAGGPRETQYF.

This clonotype has a handful of counts. The chain joins TRBV24-1 to TRBJ2-1; 13 nucleotides agree with TRBD2. V lost 4 bases and J lost 15; bases outside the gene matches: 5. The germline gives CDR1 KGHDR, CDR2 SFDVKD. The CDR3 runs 13 residues. The CDR3 DNA follows: TGTGCCACCAGTGAAATAACTAGCGGGAGGGTGTTCTTC. Its translation is CATSEITSGRVFF.

This clonotype was observed many times. For the CDR3, the DNA is TGTGCCAGCAGCTCCGGGACTAGCGGAGTTATAACCTACGAGCAGTACTTC. Its translation: CASSSGTSGVITYEQYF. The chain is built from TRBV7-8 and TRBJ2-7, with 11 bases matching TRBD2. V dropped 4 bases and J dropped 2; count of bases not matched to a gene: 10. The CDR3 sequence is 17 residues long. Germline V CDR1 and CDR2: SGHVS, FQNEAQ.

V gene TRBV19 combines with J gene TRBJ1-5; D is ambiguous. CDR1 is LNHDA and CDR2 is SQIVND in the germline V gene (reference sequence). Deletions cut 4 bases from V and 6 bases from J, with 16 bases between. This CDR3 region has 15 residues. DNA of the CDR3: TGTGCCAGTAGTACCGGTCCCGGAGCAGGTCAGCCCCAGCATTTT. It translates to CASSTGPGAGQPQHF.

The chain employs TRBV4-2 and TRBJ2-7, with 8 nucleotides matching TRBD2. CDR1 is LGHNA, CDR2 YNFKEQ, per germline. The CDR3 has 15 amino acids. The V gene end was trimmed by 2 bases and the J gene end by 3 bases; junction bases not matched to a gene: 6. The chain's CDR3 is CASSQSGAGGYEQYF. In DNA, the CDR3 is TGTGCCAGCAGCCAATCTGGTGCGGGGGGCTACGAGCAGTACTTC.

This clonotype was observed a handful of times. The chain is built from TRBV27 and TRBJ1-4; D gene uncertain. V shed 5 bases and J shed 6 bases, with 16 bases lying between them. There are 15 residues in the CDR3. Germline V CDR1 and CDR2: MNHEY, SMNVEV (reference sequence). The CDR3 here is CASSPIGRGYEKLFF. Here the CDR3 DNA reads TGTGCCAGCAGTCCTATCGGACGAGGATATGAAAAACTGTTTTTT. The full variable domain, its missing parts supplied by reference TRBV27 and TRBJ1-4, is EAQVTQNPRYLITVTGKKLTVTCSQNMNHEYMSWYRQDPGLGLRQIYYSMNVEVTDKGDVPEGYKVSRKEKRNFPLILESPSPNQTSLYFCASSPIGRGYEKLFFGSGTQLSVL.

J is TRBJ1-2 and V is TRBV7-2, with D maybe TRBD1 (6 bases). CDR3 length: 13 amino acids. Germline lookup yields CDR1 SGHTA and CDR2 FQGNSA. Deletions cut 6 bases from V and 4 bases from J, with 12 bases between. This chain's CDR3 is CASSHQGSYGYTF. In DNA form, the CDR3 reads TGTGCCAGCAGTCATCAGGGGAGCTATGGCTACACCTTC.

This rearrangement joins TRBV6-5 to TRBJ2-7, with a weak D call TRBD1 (5 bases). Germline values: CDR1 MNHEY, CDR2 SVGAGI. V was cut by 2 bases and J by 0 bases, with 8 bases left in between. CDR3 length: 14 residues. CDR3 protein: CASSYMQGSYEQYF. The CDR3 nucleotides are TGTGCCAGCAGTTACATGCAGGGCTCCTACGAGCAGTACTTC.